This T cell receptor (beta chain) derives from a study of shared clonotypes between healthy human individuals. Notes on the study in general: Some naive CD4 clonotypes, 4.5% to 5.5%, turned up in common across several donors.

Positively selected for CCR7, the CD45RO-negative cells used as naive CD8 cells excluded terminally differentiated effector memory CD45RA+ cells. This CDR3 is 16 amino acids long. Germline V CDR1 and CDR2: SGDLS, YYNGEE. V was trimmed by 5 bases and J by 3 bases, leaving 20 bases between them. In its sample, this clone was seen once. Its antigen is unidentified. Methods used by the authors: Because ImmunoSEQ provided only junction sequences with no quality scores, the filtering differed. Data came from immunoSEQ multiplex PCR; TCRdb stores just in-frame clones and leaves some out. From that table come the V and J calls and clone size; the DNA was used to work out D and trimming. The sample consists of more than 600,000 clones, about 92% of them appearing once.

The sample consisted of naive CD8+ T cells sorted from blood. This receptor was taken from a man aged 25 to 45 in good health. This sequence joins TRBV9 and TRBJ1-1, with D perhaps TRBD1 (5 bases). The DNA of the CDR3 is TGTGCCAGCAGTGACCACCCGGGGGGGGAGGACACTGAAGCTTTCTTT. Protein sequence: CASSDHPGGEDTEAFF.